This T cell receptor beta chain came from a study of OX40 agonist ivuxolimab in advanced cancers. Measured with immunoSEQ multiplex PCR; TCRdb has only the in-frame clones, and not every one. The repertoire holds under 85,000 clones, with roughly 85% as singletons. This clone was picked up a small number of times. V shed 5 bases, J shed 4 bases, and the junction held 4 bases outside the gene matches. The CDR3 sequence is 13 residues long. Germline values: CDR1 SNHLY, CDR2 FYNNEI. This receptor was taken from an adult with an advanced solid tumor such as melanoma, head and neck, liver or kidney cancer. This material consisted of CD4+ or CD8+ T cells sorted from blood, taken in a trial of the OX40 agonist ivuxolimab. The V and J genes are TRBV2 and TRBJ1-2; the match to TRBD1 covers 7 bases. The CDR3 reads CASSLQGSYGYTF. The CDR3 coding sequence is TGTGCCAGCAGTTTACAGGGGAGCTATGGCTACACCTTC. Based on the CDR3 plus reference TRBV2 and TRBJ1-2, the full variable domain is EPEVTQTPSHQVTQMGQEVILRCVPISNHLYFYWYRQILGQKVEFLVSFYNNEISEKSEIFDDQFSVERPDGSNFTLKIRSTKLEDSAMYFCASSLQGSYGYTFGSGTRLTVV.